These T cell receptor beta chains were read from a single sample in a study of blood T cells in healthy people across ages. TCRdb reprocessed the 5' RACE reads via MiXCR and lists one record per CDR3 protein. The table lists 650,000 to 900,000 distinct CDR3 sequences, around 62% of them singletons. The sequenced sample was blood. The receptor source for this set is a man aged 25 to 40 in good health. Each CDR3 is given with its conserved first and last residue.

cdr3_aa,v_call,cdr3_length,j_call
CASIPRGGNTEAFF,TRBV10-2,14,TRBJ1-1
CASSIATDTQYF,TRBV6-2/TRBV6-3,12,TRBJ2-3
CATSRDRDQRGEKLFF,TRBV15,16,TRBJ1-4
CASSFRDRGRDEQYF,TRBV11-2,15,TRBJ2-7
CASSQQNRPNTDTQYF,TRBV4-2,16,TRBJ2-3
CASSLALTGLARPQHF,TRBV7-8,16,TRBJ1-5
CASSYMDRFTGELFF,TRBV7-6,15,TRBJ2-2
CASSTRQGGSEQYF,TRBV27,14,TRBJ2-5
CASRQSPGQGNTGELFF,TRBV12-3/TRBV12-4,17,TRBJ2-2
CASSLRAGEVYEQYF,TRBV7-3,15,TRBJ2-7
CASSLLGGGMGGELFF,TRBV12-3/TRBV12-4,16,TRBJ2-2
CAISDYPAGDYSSYEQYF,TRBV10-3,18,TRBJ2-7
CASSQEPSSYDEQFF,TRBV4-1,15,TRBJ2-1
CASSYYGASANYGYTF,TRBV6-5,16,TRBJ1-2
CASSLRHSYNSPLHF,TRBV12-3/TRBV12-4,15,TRBJ1-6
CARTGTGFPEQYF,TRBV6-2/TRBV6-3,13,TRBJ2-7
CASKRIPFTDTQYF,TRBV7-2,14,TRBJ2-3
CASSRQIHRETQYF,TRBV4-2,14,TRBJ2-5
CASSQGTGLGNEQFF,TRBV4-3,15,TRBJ2-1
CASSLGVQQETQYF,TRBV5-5,14,TRBJ2-5
CASSLSGVGAGSYEQYF,TRBV7-3,17,TRBJ2-7
CASRTLREQYF,TRBV12-3/TRBV12-4,11,TRBJ2-7
CASGQMIATNYGYTF,TRBV6-6,15,TRBJ1-2
CASSPDPGSYNEQFF,TRBV7-2,15,TRBJ2-1
CASSWQGSPPSSTQYF,TRBV27,16,TRBJ2-3
CASSLTEVKNIQYF,TRBV5-1,14,TRBJ2-4
CASSLGGQGANYEQYF,TRBV7-8,16,TRBJ2-7
CASSRYQETQYF,TRBV3-1,12,TRBJ2-5
CATIDGSNSPLHF,TRBV7-9,13,TRBJ1-6
CSAGGAYLDLTTDTQYF,TRBV20-1,17,TRBJ2-3
CASSNSGGYQETQYF,TRBV12-3/TRBV12-4,15,TRBJ2-5
CASSLQREEQYF,TRBV7-9,12,TRBJ2-4
CASSLLAVDGYTF,TRBV5-4,13,TRBJ1-2
CASSPGRRHEQYF,TRBV27,13,.
CAGQDRLYNGQFF,TRBV6-2/TRBV6-3,13,TRBJ2-1
CASSQSTDSNQPQHF,TRBV16,15,TRBJ1-5
CASSNSPGFYEQYF,TRBV12-3/TRBV12-4,14,.
CASSFGVGTGAYEQYF,TRBV28,16,TRBJ2-7
CSGIPWTDYGYTF,TRBV29-1,13,TRBJ1-2
CSVVGRTNEKLFF,TRBV29-1,13,TRBJ1-4
CSARRGGAVYNEQFF,TRBV20-1,15,TRBJ2-1
CASSRGLPRDRAQETQYF,TRBV27,18,.
CASSPEGYSDYEQYF,TRBV7-8,15,.
CASREPPYEQYF,TRBV6-1,12,TRBJ2-7
CASSLGDRQGANVLTF,TRBV4-2,16,TRBJ2-6